The rows below give T cell receptor beta chains drawn from one sample of a study of blood T cell repertoires in COVID-19. Repertoires were generated with immunoSEQ multiplex PCR, while TCRdb's copy carries only in-frame clones and drops some. Here the sample spans about 230,000 clones, about 83% being singletons. The sequenced material came from peripheral blood. The receptor set was obtained from a man aged 35 to 55 with active or convalescent COVID-19. Both conserved end residues are part of each CDR3. The D gene is left open where the match is weak. Not all rows give a size; the values are once, few, many and, for expanded clones, a class.

length	size	V	J	D	CDR3	DNA
15	NA	TRBV7-9	TRBJ1-2	TRBD1	CASSPGDRVVNGYTF	TGTGCCAGCAGCCCGGGGGACAGGGTAGTGAATGGCTACACCTTC
15	NA	TRBV19	TRBJ1-3	NA	CASSIHAGSGNTIYF	TGTGCCAGTAGTATTCATGCAGGCTCTGGAAACACCATATATTTT
17	NA	TRBV2	TRBJ2-1	TRBD2	CASIAGTGLAGNNEQFF	TGTGCCAGCATCGCAGGCACCGGACTAGCGGGAAACAATGAGCAGTTCTTC
13	few	TRBV6-5	TRBJ2-7	TRBD1	CASKKGTAYEQYF	TGTGCCAGCAAGAAGGGGACAGCCTACGAGCAGTACTTC
15	NA	TRBV4-3	TRBJ2-5	NA	CASSQEARGTETQYF	TGCGCCAGCAGCCAAGAAGCACGGGGAACGGAGACCCAGTACTTC
15	NA	TRBV5-6	TRBJ2-1	TRBD2	CASSVIAGVGHEQFF	TGTGCCAGCAGCGTGATAGCGGGAGTCGGTCATGAGCAGTTCTTC
13	NA	TRBV24-1	TRBJ2-3	NA	CATSEVHADTQYF	TGTGCCACCAGTGAGGTACACGCAGATACGCAGTATTTT
16	few	TRBV11-3	TRBJ2-2	TRBD2	CASSFSGGAVTGELFF	TGTGCCAGCAGCTTTAGCGGGGGGGCCGTCACCGGGGAGCTGTTTTTT
12	once	TRBV21-1	TRBJ2-7	NA	CASSICETGDGF	TGTGCCAGCAGCATCTGCGAGACAGGGGATGGCTTC
16	once	TRBV4-1	TRBJ1-6	TRBD1	CASSHSDRGPNSPLHF	TGCGCCAGCAGCCACTCCGACAGGGGGCCTAATTCACCCCTCCACTTT
16	NA	TRBV5-4	TRBJ2-1	TRBD1	CASSSSLRTGGNEQFF	TGTGCCAGCAGCTCGAGCCTCCGGACAGGGGGCAATGAGCAGTTCTTC
13	NA	TRBV6-5	TRBJ1-1	NA	CASLEGMNTEAFF	TGTGCCAGCTTGGAGGGGATGAACACTGAAGCTTTCTTT
15	NA	TRBV6-2/TRBV6-3	TRBJ1-1	TRBD1	CASSYQGAGNTEAFF	TGTGCCAGCAGTTATCAGGGGGCGGGAAACACTGAAGCTTTCTTT
15	NA	TRBV13	TRBJ1-2	NA	CASSLGEGGHNGYTF	TGTGCCAGCAGCTTAGGCGAAGGGGGACACAATGGCTACACCTTC
14	NA	TRBV18	TRBJ1-5	NA	CASSKTEDNQPQHF	TGTGCCAGCTCAAAGACAGAGGACAATCAGCCCCAGCATTTT
14	NA	TRBV2	TRBJ1-4	NA	CASSARVRFEKLFF	TGTGCCAGCAGTGCCAGGGTCAGGTTTGAAAAACTGTTTTTT
14	NA	TRBV6-5	TRBJ2-3	NA	CATAPSGLTDTQYF	TGTGCCACGGCCCCCAGCGGACTCACAGATACGCAGTATTTT
13	NA	TRBV30	TRBJ2-3	NA	CAWSVSNTDTQYF	TGTGCCTGGAGTGTCTCTAACACAGATACGCAGTATTTT
12	once	TRBV5-1	TRBJ2-7	NA	CASSLGGYEQYF	TGCGCCAGCAGCTTGGGCGGCTACGAGCAGTACTTC
13	NA	TRBV30	TRBJ1-1	NA	CAWSPGVRTEAFF	TGTGCCTGGAGTCCAGGGGTTCGGACTGAAGCTTTCTTT
12	NA	TRBV7-9	TRBJ2-7	NA	CASSLDSGEQYF	TGTGCCAGCAGCTTGGATAGCGGCGAGCAGTACTTC
15	NA	TRBV5-1	TRBJ2-3	NA	CASSFRESRTDTQYF	TGCGCCAGCAGCTTCAGGGAATCACGCACAGATACGCAGTATTTT
13	NA	TRBV2	TRBJ1-2	NA	CASTNSPNYGYTF	TGTGCCAGCACGAACAGTCCAAACTATGGCTACACCTTC
20	NA	TRBV24-1	TRBJ2-1	TRBD2	CATSLSTPRSGREQYNEQFF	TGTGCCACCAGTCTCTCCACTCCTCGTAGCGGGAGGGAACAATACAATGAGCAGTTCTTC
16	NA	TRBV19	TRBJ1-5	NA	CASSEYRTLSNQPQHF	TGTGCCAGTAGTGAGTATAGGACACTCTCCAATCAGCCCCAGCATTTT
16	NA	TRBV6-1	TRBJ1-1	NA	CASSDGPGKPNTEAFF	TGTGCCAGCAGTGACGGGCCCGGGAAACCAAACACTGAAGCTTTCTTT
18	NA	TRBV7-2	TRBJ1-4	TRBD1	CASSQRGQASATNEKLFF	TGTGCCAGCAGCCAAAGGGGACAGGCTTCTGCAACTAATGAAAAACTGTTTTTT
11	once	TRBV12-3/TRBV12-4	TRBJ2-7	NA	CASSPHRKQYF	TGTGCCAGCAGTCCACACCGCAAGCAGTACTTC
14	once	TRBV30	TRBJ2-7	TRBD1	CAWSYGQGGYEQYF	TGTGCCTGGAGTTATGGACAGGGCGGCTACGAGCAGTACTTC
13	NA	TRBV7-3	TRBJ2-2	NA	CASSSGPNGELFF	TGTGCCAGCAGCTCAGGCCCGAACGGGGAGCTGTTTTTT
14	NA	TRBV5-6	TRBJ1-2	NA	CASSGQRRIYGYTF	TGTGCCAGCAGCGGGCAACGAAGGATCTATGGCTACACCTTC
16	NA	TRBV7-3	TRBJ2-1	TRBD2	CASSLTLAGGVNEQFF	TGTGCCAGCAGCTTAACTCTAGCGGGAGGAGTAAATGAGCAGTTCTTC
14	NA	TRBV6-6	TRBJ1-1	NA	CASSYKGGNTEAFF	TGTGCCAGCAGTTACAAAGGAGGGAACACTGAAGCTTTCTTT
15	NA	TRBV19	TRBJ1-4	NA	CASTSNPGIREKLFF	TGTGCCAGTACCTCGAATCCCGGGATTCGGGAAAAACTGTTTTTT
18	NA	TRBV24-1	TRBJ2-1	TRBD2	CATSDSGLAGGHGDEQFF	TGTGCCACCAGTGACTCGGGACTAGCGGGGGGCCATGGCGATGAGCAGTTCTTC
19	NA	TRBV7-9	TRBJ2-1	TRBD2	CASSPLPGLAASSYNEQFF	TGTGCCAGCAGCCCACTCCCGGGACTAGCGGCTAGCTCCTACAATGAGCAGTTCTTC
17	NA	TRBV4-1	TRBJ2-3	NA	CASSQESGTQSEDTQYF	TGCGCCAGCAGCCAAGAATCGGGGACACAATCAGAAGATACGCAGTATTTT
17	few	TRBV2	TRBJ2-3	TRBD2	CASSARLAGDFTDTQYF	TGTGCCAGCAGTGCCCGACTAGCGGGGGACTTCACAGATACGCAGTATTTT
15	NA	TRBV2	TRBJ2-2	TRBD2	CAIERLAGVTGELFF	TGTGCCATCGAACGACTAGCGGGAGTCACCGGGGAGCTGTTTTTT
15	many	TRBV28	TRBJ1-1	NA	CASKVLGGVNTEAFF	TGTGCCAGCAAAGTTTTGGGCGGGGTGAACACTGAAGCTTTCTTT
12	NA	TRBV30	TRBJ2-7	NA	CAWSNGAYEQYF	TGTGCCTGGAGTAATGGAGCCTACGAGCAGTACTTC
12	NA	TRBV30	TRBJ1-1	NA	CAWSRLVTEAFF	TGTGCCTGGAGTCGTTTAGTCACTGAAGCTTTCTTT
12	NA	TRBV2	TRBJ2-5	NA	CASSYSKETQYF	TGTGCCAGCAGTTATAGTAAGGAGACCCAGTACTTC
15	many	TRBV2	TRBJ1-1	NA	CASSVQSGGNTEAFF	TGTGCCAGCAGTGTACAGTCCGGGGGGAACACTGAAGCTTTCTTT
15	NA	TRBV6-1	TRBJ2-2	TRBD1	CASSEVQGATGELFF	TGTGCCAGCAGTGAAGTACAGGGGGCGACCGGGGAGCTGTTTTTT
15	NA	TRBV10-3	TRBJ2-1	TRBD1	CAIRPGQPNYNEQFF	TGTGCCATCAGGCCGGGACAGCCTAATTACAATGAGCAGTTCTTC